Shown below are 19 T cell receptor beta chains from a single sample sequenced in a study of blood T cell repertoires in COVID-19. This table comes from immunoSEQ multiplex PCR, and its TCRdb copy is limited to in-frame clones, with some not included. The table lists approximately 290,000 clones, approximately 90% of them singletons. The sample comprised PBMCs or T cells enriched from blood (not recorded which). Source of these receptors: a woman in her 30s who had recovered from COVID-19.

The rearrangement joins TRBV5-5 to TRBJ2-3; D might be TRBD1 (6 bases). V was pared by 4 bases and J by 0 bases, with 15 bases between. There are 16 residues in the CDR3. Looked up from germline, CDR1 is SGHKS and CDR2 is YYEKEE (reference sequence). The CDR3, as DNA: TGTGCCAGCAGCGACAGACAGGTGACTAGCACAGATACGCAGTATTTT. It yields the protein CASSDRQVTSTDTQYF. Looking up the rest from reference TRBV5-5 and TRBJ2-3 gives the full variable domain: DAGVTQSPTHLIKTRGQQVTLRCSPISGHKSVSWYQQVLGQGPQFIFQYYEKEERGRGNFPDRFSARQFPNYSSELNVNALLLGDSALYLCASSDRQVTSTDTQYFGPGTRLTVL.

This rearrangement joins TRBV6-2 or TRBV6-3 to TRBJ2-2; unclear D gene. CDR1 MNHEY and CDR2 SVGEGT come from the germline V gene. Trimming removed 3 bases at V and 3 bases at J, with 14 bases between. This CDR3 spans 16 amino acids. Written as DNA, the CDR3 is TGTGCCAGCAGTTATAATGGGTTGCGGCACACCGGGGAGCTGTTTTTT. Its protein is CASSYNGLRHTGELFF.

The chain joins TRBV2 to TRBJ1-2, with D perhaps matching TRBD1 (6 bases). V gave up 5 bases and J gave up 0 bases, with 10 bases separating them. The CDR3 extends over 14 amino acids. Germline CDR1 is SNHLY and CDR2 is FYNNEI. The CDR3 here is CASSWDNPNYGYTF. As DNA, the CDR3 is TGTGCCAGCAGTTGGGACAACCCTAACTATGGCTACACCTTC.

This clone appeared a single time. The rearrangement uses TRBV19 and TRBJ2-1, with TRBD2 identical over 10 bases. This CDR3 comprises 18 residues. The V segment lost 4 bases and the J segment 6 bases; nucleotides outside the gene matches: 15. Per germline, CDR1 LNHDA and CDR2 SQIVND (reference sequence). CDR3 in DNA: TGTGCCAGTAGTAGGTCCCTACGGGGGCAGCGGGAGGGCAATGAGCAGTTCTTC. Its protein is CASSRSLRGQREGNEQFF.

The chain carries TRBV28 and TRBJ2-1; 11 bases are a match to TRBD2. The CDR3 has 17 residues. Germline assignment: CDR1 MDHEN and CDR2 SYDVKM. Germline trimming cut 1 base from V and 4 bases from J; bases unmatched to any gene: 6. Here the CDR3 reads CASSLYTSGSAYNEQFF. Here the CDR3 DNA reads TGTGCCAGCAGTTTATATACTAGCGGGAGTGCTTACAATGAGCAGTTCTTC.

The genes are TRBV5-1 and TRBJ2-5, with 11 bases identical to TRBD1. Trimming at V came to 4 bases and at J to 3 bases, leaving 2 bases not matched to a gene. CDR1 is SGHRS, CDR2 YFSETQ, per germline. This CDR3 contains 14 residues. CDR3 DNA: TGCGCCAGCAGCCCGGGACAGGGGGAAGAGACCCAGTACTTC. Translating it yields CASSPGQGEETQYF. The complete variable domain, with remaining parts taken from reference TRBV5-1 and TRBJ2-5, reads KAGVTQTPRYLIKTRGQQVTLSCSPISGHRSVSWYQQTPGQGLQFLFEYFSETQRNKGNFPGRFSGRQFSNSRSEMNVSTLELGDSALYLCASSPGQGEETQYFGPGTRLLVL.

V is TRBV5-1 and J is TRBJ2-5, with TRBD2 as a possible D gene (5 bases). Germline V lookup: CDR1 SGHRS, CDR2 YFSETQ. The CDR3 contains 19 residues. V was clipped by 7 bases and J by 4 bases, with 32 bases between them. CDR3: CASVPRTRALSGVGETQYF. The DNA for the CDR3 is TGCGCCAGCGTACCGCGCACAAGGGCGCTAAGCGGAGTTGGAGAGACCCAGTACTTC.

The chain combines TRBV30 with TRBJ2-7; 13 bases agree with TRBD2. There are 18 residues in the CDR3. J was trimmed by 4 bases and V by 1 base; bases with no gene match: 13. Per the germline V gene, CDR1 is GTSNPN and CDR2 is SVGIG (reference sequence). The CDR3 region is CAWSALPTKLAGGYEQYF. As DNA, the CDR3 is TGTGCCTGGAGTGCTCTACCAACTAAACTAGCGGGAGGGTACGAGCAGTACTTC.

This chain links TRBV27 with TRBJ2-7, with 8 nucleotides matching TRBD1. After removal of 5 bases from V and 7 bases from J, the junction contained 10 bases not matched to a gene. Germline-derived CDR1 and CDR2 are MNHEY and SMNVEV (reference sequence). This CDR3 contains 14 residues. CDR3 DNA sequence: TGTGCCAGCAGTCCGGACAGGGTAGGATGGGAGCAGTACTTC. This codes for CASSPDRVGWEQYF.

The CDR3 DNA follows: TGTGCCAGCCGGGCTAGCGGGAACCAAGAGACCCAGTACTTC. Protein sequence: CASRASGNQETQYF. The chain employs TRBV6-5 and TRBJ2-5; 9 bases line up with TRBD2. Per the germline V gene, CDR1 is MNHEY and CDR2 is SVGAGI. V lost 8 bases and J lost 0; bases outside the gene matches: 4. CDR3 length: 14 residues.

This chain links TRBV3-1 (or the pseudogene TRBV3-2) with TRBJ1-2; D is undetermined. With 3 bases removed from V and 8 bases from J, the gap between germline ends came to 19 bases. The CDR3 consists of 15 residues. Germline CDR1 LGHDT, CDR2 YNNKEL (reference sequence). CDR3 residues: CASSHNTPPGVGYTF. CDR3 bases: TGTGCCAGCAGCCATAATACACCGCCGGGTGTAGGCTACACCTTC.

The V call is TRBV19, the J call TRBJ1-2; D unresolved. Per the germline V gene, CDR1 is LNHDA and CDR2 is SQIVND (reference sequence). With 7 bases removed from V and 4 bases from J, the gap between germline ends came to 13 bases. The CDR3 length is 13 residues. The CDR3 is CASIADSSYGYTF. DNA of the CDR3: TGTGCCAGTATAGCGGACTCGAGCTATGGCTACACCTTC.

The J gene is TRBJ2-7, the V gene TRBV18; TRBD2 aligns across 7 bases. Looked up from germline, CDR1 is KGHSH and CDR2 is LQKENI. The junction had 6 bases not matched to a gene; V was cut back by 3 bases and J by 4 bases. This CDR3 contains 14 residues. The CDR3: CASSPTGTIYEQYF. For the CDR3, the DNA is TGTGCCAGCTCACCGACCGGGACTATATACGAGCAGTACTTC.

This sequence joins TRBV5-1 and TRBJ1-4; D unclear. Trimming took off 1 base at V and 6 bases at J, with 10 bases between the two ends. The CDR3 spans 14 residues. The germline V gene encodes CDR1 SGHRS and CDR2 YFSETQ. The CDR3 sequence: CASSLPTEDEKLFF. Here the CDR3 DNA reads TGCGCCAGCAGCTTGCCCACGGAGGATGAAAAACTGTTTTTT.

The CDR3 protein is CASSLDGLAGAGRSTDTQYF. The CDR3 DNA reads TGTGCCAGCAGCTTGGATGGACTAGCGGGAGCTGGGAGGAGCACAGATACGCAGTATTTT. V is TRBV5-4 and J is TRBJ2-3; 13 bases map to TRBD2. V trimming: 0 bases; J trimming: 0 bases; junction bases outside the gene matches: 10. Germline V lookup: CDR1 SGHNT, CDR2 YYREEE (reference sequence). This CDR3 spans 20 amino acids.

The chain links TRBV5-5 to TRBJ1-2; D gene unclear. This CDR3 is built from 12 residues. The V gene lost 4 bases and the J gene lost 7 bases, with 11 bases spanning the gap. CDR1 and CDR2 (germline): SGHKS, YYEKEE (reference sequence). The DNA of the CDR3 is TGTGCCAGCAGCCCTGGAGTTCCTGGCTACACCTTC. It is translated as CASSPGVPGYTF. Based on the CDR3 plus reference TRBV5-5 and TRBJ1-2, the full variable domain is DAGVTQSPTHLIKTRGQQVTLRCSPISGHKSVSWYQQVLGQGPQFIFQYYEKEERGRGNFPDRFSARQFPNYSSELNVNALLLGDSALYLCASSPGVPGYTFGSGTRLTVV.

The chain carries TRBV5-1 and TRBJ2-7; 8 bases are shared with TRBD1. This CDR3 comprises 19 residues. The trim removed 4 bases at V and 3 bases at J, leaving 21 bases unmatched. CDR1 is SGHRS, CDR2 YFSETQ, per germline. In DNA, the CDR3 is TGCGCCAGCAGCCGGGACAGGCCACCGGGCCTCCGGGAGCACTACGAGCAGTACTTC. Protein sequence: CASSRDRPPGLREHYEQYF.

The chain links TRBV4-1 to TRBJ1-5; 7 nucleotides line up with TRBD1. Germline lookup yields CDR1 MGHRA and CDR2 YSYEKL. The V gene end was trimmed by 4 bases and the J gene end by 2 bases; junction bases not matched to a gene: 11. The length of the CDR3 is 17 residues. CDR3 coding DNA: TGCGCCAGCAGCCCCCCAGCAGGGGGTGCCGGCAATCAGCCCCAGCATTTT. Its protein is CASSPPAGGAGNQPQHF.

The chain carries TRBV7-2 and TRBJ2-4; D might be TRBD2 (6 bases). V lost 2 bases to trimming and J lost 4 bases, with 9 bases between them. CDR3 length equals 14 residues. In germline, CDR1 is SGHTA, CDR2 FQGNSA. In nucleotides, the CDR3 is TGTGCCAGCAGCTTAACTAGCTATAAAAACATTCAGTACTTC. This sequence encodes CASSLTSYKNIQYF.